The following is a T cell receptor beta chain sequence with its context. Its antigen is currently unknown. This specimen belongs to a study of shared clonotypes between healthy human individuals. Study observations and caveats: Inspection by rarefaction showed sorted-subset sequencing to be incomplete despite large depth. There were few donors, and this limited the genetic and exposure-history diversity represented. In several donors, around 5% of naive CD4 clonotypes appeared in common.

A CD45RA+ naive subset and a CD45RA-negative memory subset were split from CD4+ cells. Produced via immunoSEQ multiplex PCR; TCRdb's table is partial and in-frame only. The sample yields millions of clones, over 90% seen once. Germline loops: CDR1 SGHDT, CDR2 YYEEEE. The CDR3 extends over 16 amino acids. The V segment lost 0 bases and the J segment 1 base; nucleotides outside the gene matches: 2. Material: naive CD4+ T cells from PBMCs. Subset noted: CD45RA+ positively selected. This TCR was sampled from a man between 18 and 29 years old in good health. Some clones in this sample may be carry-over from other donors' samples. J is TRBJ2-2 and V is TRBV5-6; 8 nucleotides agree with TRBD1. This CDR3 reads CASSLAGTGNTGELFF. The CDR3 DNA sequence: TGTGCCAGCAGCTTGGCCGGGACAGGGAACACCGGGGAGCTGTTTTTT.